Listed here is a single TCR beta chain. The antigen remains undetermined. The donors were members of the validation cohort, which comprised 90 to 150 subjects and was separate from the first cohort of roughly 700 subjects. This entry belongs to a study of cytomegalovirus exposure and HLA in healthy donors. The V gene's germline CDR1 is SGHRS and CDR2 YFSETQ. The CDR3 spans 15 residues. V lost 4 bases and J lost 5, with 16 bases in between. Only in-frame clones appear in the TCRdb table, and some are missing; sequencing was by immunoSEQ multiplex PCR. The sample comprises some 140,000 clones, roughly 86% of which are singletons, and 1.4% to 1.5% rests with the top ten. Findings and caveats of the study: A subsequent analysis found that TCR clusters from the first cohort also tended to co-occur in the 110 or so validation repertoires, with around 94% of cluster scores above 0.

The clonotype comes from a woman younger than 45 in good health and CMV-seronegative. Sequences were obtained from PBMCs. V and J are TRBV5-1 and TRBJ2-1; possibly TRBD2 for D (6 bases). The DNA of the CDR3 is TGCGCCAGCAGCCGTTGGGGAGGATCGGACAATGAGCAGTTCTTC. Translation: CASSRWGGSDNEQFF.